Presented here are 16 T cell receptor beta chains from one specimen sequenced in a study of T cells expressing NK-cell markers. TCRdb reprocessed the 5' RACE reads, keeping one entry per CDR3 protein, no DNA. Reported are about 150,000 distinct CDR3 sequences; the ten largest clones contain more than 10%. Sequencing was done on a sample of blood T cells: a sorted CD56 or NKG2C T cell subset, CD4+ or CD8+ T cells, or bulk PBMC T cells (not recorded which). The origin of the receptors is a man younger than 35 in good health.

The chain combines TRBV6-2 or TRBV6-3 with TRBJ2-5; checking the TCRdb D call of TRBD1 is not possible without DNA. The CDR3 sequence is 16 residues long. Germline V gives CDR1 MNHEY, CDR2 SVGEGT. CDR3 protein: CASSPGQDPRGETQYF.

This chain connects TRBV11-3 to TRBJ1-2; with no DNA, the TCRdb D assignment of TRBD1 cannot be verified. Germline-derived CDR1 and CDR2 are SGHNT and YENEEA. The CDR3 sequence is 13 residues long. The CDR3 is CASSFPGDYGYTF. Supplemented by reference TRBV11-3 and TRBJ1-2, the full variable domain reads EAGVVQSPRYKIIEKKQPVAFWCNPISGHNTLYWYLQNLGQGPELLIRYENEEAVDDSQLPKDRFSAERLKGVDSTLKIQPAELGDSAVYLCASSFPGDYGYTFGSGTRLTVV.

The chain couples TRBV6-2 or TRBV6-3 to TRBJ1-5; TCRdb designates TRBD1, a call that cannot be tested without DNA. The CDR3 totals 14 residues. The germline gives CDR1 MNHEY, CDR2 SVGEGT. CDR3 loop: CASSSDRGNQPQHF.

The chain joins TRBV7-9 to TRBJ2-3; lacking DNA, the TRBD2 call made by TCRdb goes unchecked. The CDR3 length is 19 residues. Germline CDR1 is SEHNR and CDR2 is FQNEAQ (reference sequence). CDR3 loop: CASSLSVGTHVVGADTQYF.

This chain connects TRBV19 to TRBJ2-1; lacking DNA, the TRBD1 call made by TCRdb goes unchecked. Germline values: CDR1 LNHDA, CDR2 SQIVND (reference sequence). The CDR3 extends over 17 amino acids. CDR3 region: CASSGFPDADYENAQFF.

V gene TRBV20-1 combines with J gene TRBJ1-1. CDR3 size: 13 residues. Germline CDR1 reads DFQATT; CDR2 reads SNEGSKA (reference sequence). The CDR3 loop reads CSARDPRNTEAFF.

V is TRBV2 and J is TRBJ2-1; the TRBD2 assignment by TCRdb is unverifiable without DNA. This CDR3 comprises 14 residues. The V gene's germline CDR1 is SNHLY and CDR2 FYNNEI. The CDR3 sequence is CASHLGSGGNEQFF.

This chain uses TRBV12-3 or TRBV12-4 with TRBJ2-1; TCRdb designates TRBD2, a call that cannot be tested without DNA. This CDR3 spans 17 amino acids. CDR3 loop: CASSLPLLRVGNNEQFF.

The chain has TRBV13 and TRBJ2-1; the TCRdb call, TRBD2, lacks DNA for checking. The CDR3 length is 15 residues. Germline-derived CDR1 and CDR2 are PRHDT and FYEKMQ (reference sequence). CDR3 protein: CASRRLGTSGNEQFF. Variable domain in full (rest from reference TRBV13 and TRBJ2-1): AAGVIQSPRHLIKEKRETATLKCYPIPRHDTVYWYQQGPGQDPQFLISFYEKMQSDKGSIPDRFSAQQFSDYHSELNMSSLELGDSALYFCASRRLGTSGNEQFFGPGTRLTVL.

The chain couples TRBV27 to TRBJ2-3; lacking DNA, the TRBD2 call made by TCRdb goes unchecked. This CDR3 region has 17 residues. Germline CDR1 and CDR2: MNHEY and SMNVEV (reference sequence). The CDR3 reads CASSPLAGGSRTDTQYF.

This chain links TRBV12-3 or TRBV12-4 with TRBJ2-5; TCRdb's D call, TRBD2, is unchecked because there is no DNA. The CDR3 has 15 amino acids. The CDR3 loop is CASSFYGGRGETQYF.

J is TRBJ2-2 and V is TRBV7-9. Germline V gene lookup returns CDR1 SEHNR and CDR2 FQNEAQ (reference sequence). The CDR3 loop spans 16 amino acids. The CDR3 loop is CASSLVGQAITGELFF.

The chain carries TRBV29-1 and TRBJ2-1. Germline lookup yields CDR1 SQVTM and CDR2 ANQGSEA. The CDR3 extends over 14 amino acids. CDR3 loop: CSVYDHLTPNEQFF.

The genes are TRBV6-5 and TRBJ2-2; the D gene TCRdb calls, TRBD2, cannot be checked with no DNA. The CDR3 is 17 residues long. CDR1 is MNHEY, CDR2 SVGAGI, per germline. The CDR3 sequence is CASSYIQLAGVTGELFF.

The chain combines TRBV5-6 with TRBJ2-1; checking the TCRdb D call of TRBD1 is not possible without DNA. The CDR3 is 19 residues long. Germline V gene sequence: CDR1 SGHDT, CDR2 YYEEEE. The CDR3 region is CASSQPEGGTFDLPNEQFF.

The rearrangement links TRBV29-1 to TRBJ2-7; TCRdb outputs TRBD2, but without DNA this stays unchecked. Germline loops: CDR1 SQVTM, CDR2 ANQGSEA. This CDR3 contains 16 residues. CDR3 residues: CSVDGTRMEGAYEQYF.